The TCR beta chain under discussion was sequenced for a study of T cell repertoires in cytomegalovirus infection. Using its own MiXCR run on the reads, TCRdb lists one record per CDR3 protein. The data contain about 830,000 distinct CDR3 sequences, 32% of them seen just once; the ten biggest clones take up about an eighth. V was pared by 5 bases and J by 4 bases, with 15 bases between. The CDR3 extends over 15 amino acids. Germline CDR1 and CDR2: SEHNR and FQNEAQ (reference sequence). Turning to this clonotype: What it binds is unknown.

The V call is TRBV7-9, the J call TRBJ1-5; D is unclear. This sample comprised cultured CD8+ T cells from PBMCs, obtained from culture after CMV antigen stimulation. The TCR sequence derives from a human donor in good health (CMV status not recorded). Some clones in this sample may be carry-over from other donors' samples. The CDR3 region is CASSLGKAPNQPQHF. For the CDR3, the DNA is TGTGCCAGCAGCCTAGGAAAGGCACCTAATCAGCCCCAGCATTTT.